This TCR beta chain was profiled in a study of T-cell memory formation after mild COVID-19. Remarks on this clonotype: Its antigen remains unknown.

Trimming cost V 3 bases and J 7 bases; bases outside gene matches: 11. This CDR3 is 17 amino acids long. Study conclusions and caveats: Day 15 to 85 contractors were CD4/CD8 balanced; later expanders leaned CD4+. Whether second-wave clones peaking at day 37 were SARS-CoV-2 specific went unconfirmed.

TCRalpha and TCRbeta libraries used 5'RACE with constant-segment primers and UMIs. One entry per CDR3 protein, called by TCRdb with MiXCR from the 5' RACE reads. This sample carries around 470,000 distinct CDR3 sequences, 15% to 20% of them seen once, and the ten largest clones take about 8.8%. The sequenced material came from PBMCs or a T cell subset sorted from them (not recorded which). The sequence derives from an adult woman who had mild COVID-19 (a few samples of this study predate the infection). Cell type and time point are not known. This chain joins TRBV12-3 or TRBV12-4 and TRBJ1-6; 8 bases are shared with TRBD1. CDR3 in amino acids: CASSFTPGQGANSPLHF. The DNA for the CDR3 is TGTGCCAGCAGTTTTACCCCAGGCCAGGGGGCGAATTCACCCCTCCACTTT.